There are many counts of the clone carrying this T cell receptor beta chain. The antigen is not known. Time point specified: newly diagnosed GD, antithyroid drugs for less than 3 months. From PBMCs, RNA was extracted and then used to make the TCR library. The sample belongs to a study of regulatory T cells in long-lasting Graves disease. Germline lookup yields CDR1 SGHTA and CDR2 FQGNSA. This CDR3 has 16 residues. Trimming cost V 0 bases and J 5 bases; bases outside gene matches: 7. The authors built TCR beta libraries using iRepertoire HTBI primers and Arm-PCR of CDR3 regions. TCRdb processed the multiplex PCR reads anew with MiXCR; each CDR3 protein has one entry. The sample has hundreds of thousands of distinct CDR3 sequences, 15% to 20% seen once; the top ten hold around 37%. The study's findings and limits: Favored gene segments in persistent disease were TRBV28, TRBJ1-2 and TRBJ2-5. Reduced TCR diversity was observed in persistent Graves' patients versus newly diagnosed patients.

This sample comprised peripheral blood mononuclear cells (PBMCs), obtained at new diagnosis, from a patient treated with antithyroid drugs. The genes are TRBV7-2 and TRBJ2-1, with 7 bases identical to TRBD2. The TCR sequence derives from a female donor with Graves disease. The CDR3 DNA reads as TGTGCCAGCAGCTTAGCGGGCTGGCTAGCGGACAATGAGCAGTTCTTC. Translating gives CASSLAGWLADNEQFF.